The 25 T cell receptor beta chains below all came from one sample that was sequenced in a study of T cells in Graves' hyperthyroidism and ophthalmopathy. There were TCR beta CDR3 regions amplified from RNA transcripts. An initial round of RT-PCR targeting the TCR CDR3 relied on the HTBI primer set. TCRdb re-called the multiplex PCR reads with MiXCR, one entry per CDR3 protein. The sample includes hundreds of thousands of distinct CDR3 sequences, over 35% of them seen just once. The specimen sequenced was blood. The receptors were gathered from a man aged 18-30 years with Graves' hyperthyroidism.

The table lists this clonotype with many counts. The gene calls are TRBV2 and TRBJ2-7, with D possibly TRBD2 on 6 matching bases. CDR3 length equals 13 residues. V gave up 5 bases and J gave up 6 bases, with 14 bases separating them. CDR1 and CDR2 from the germline V gene are SNHLY and FYNNEI. The CDR3 DNA sequence: TGTGCCAGCAGTCTCGGGACTCCCAGCGAGCAGTACTTC. Amino acid sequence: CASSLGTPSEQYF.

The DNA of the CDR3 is TGTGCCAGCAGTGCCGACACACCGGGGGGAGAAAAACTGTTTTTT. Its translation is CASSADTPGGEKLFF. This chain links TRBV25-1 with TRBJ1-4, with a weak D call TRBD1 (5 bases). Trimming removed 4 bases at V and 8 bases at J, with 17 bases between. This CDR3 has 15 amino acids. From germline, CDR1 is MGHDK and CDR2 SYGVNS. Filled out from reference TRBV25-1 and TRBJ1-4, the complete variable domain reads EADIYQTPRYLVIGTGKKITLECSQTMGHDKMYWYQQDPGMELHLIHYSYGVNSTEKGDLSSESTVSRIRTEHFPLTLESARPSHTSQYLCASSADTPGGEKLFFGSGTQLSVL.

A remark on this clonotype: At one end, the junction sequence differs from germline, possibly due to a read error. The chain is built from TRBV2 and TRBJ2-7; tentatively, D is TRBD1 (6 bases). CDR3 length: 14 residues. Germline assignment: CDR1 SNHLY and CDR2 FYNNEI. CDR3 bases: TGTGCCAGCAGCCCGGCTGGGGGCTCGTACGGGCAGTACTTC. Translated, it gives CASSPAGGSYGQYF.

The chain employs TRBV29-1 and TRBJ2-5; no definite D call. The germline gives CDR1 SQVTM, CDR2 ANQGSEA. CDR3 length: 12 residues. Trimming removed 7 bases from V and 5 bases from J, with 14 bases in between. CDR3: CSETASRETQYF. DNA for the CDR3: TGCAGCGAAACGGCTAGTCGGGAGACCCAGTACTTC.

V usage is TRBV19 and J usage is TRBJ1-6, with D unresolved. This CDR3 region has 13 residues. CDR1 and CDR2 (germline): LNHDA, SQIVND (reference sequence). Between the trimmed V and J ends, which lost 10 bases and 8 bases, there was a span of 15 bases. Here the CDR3 reads CATKVGVDSPLHF. The CDR3 nucleotides are TGTGCCACGAAGGTGGGCGTTGATTCACCCCTCCACTTT.

The count of this clonotype is one. The chain is built from TRBV14 and TRBJ2-5; 7 positions match TRBD1. The CDR3 spans 14 residues. Trimming at V came to 4 bases and at J to 7 bases, leaving 9 bases not matched to a gene. CDR1 is SGHDN and CDR2 is FVKESK in the germline V gene. CDR3 DNA sequence: TGTGCCAGCAGCCCTCGGGACAGAAGAGGGACCCAGTACTTC. This sequence encodes CASSPRDRRGTQYF.

The V call is TRBV4-1, the J call TRBJ1-2; TRBD1 matches at 7 bases. After removal of 1 base from V and 8 bases from J, the junction contained 7 bases not matched to a gene. The CDR3 has 14 residues. Germline lookup yields CDR1 MGHRA and CDR2 YSYEKL. As DNA, the CDR3 is TGCGCCAGCAGCCAAGTTAGACAGGGACACGGCTACACCTTC. Translation gives CASSQVRQGHGYTF.

This clonotype came up once. This chain links TRBV7-9 with TRBJ2-7; TRBD1 matches 7 bases. Germline V lookup: CDR1 SEHNR, CDR2 FQNEAQ (reference sequence). Trimming at V came to 6 bases and at J to 2 bases, leaving 10 bases not matched to a gene. The CDR3 loop spans 15 amino acids. CDR3 amino acids: CASSVDRVSPYEQYF. In DNA form, the CDR3 reads TGTGCCAGCAGTGTCGACAGGGTGTCCCCCTACGAGCAGTACTTC.

The genes are TRBV29-1 and TRBJ2-7; TRBD2 is a possible D gene (6 bases). CDR1 is SQVTM and CDR2 is ANQGSEA in the germline V gene. V lost 3 bases, J lost 7 bases, and 16 bases lay in between. This CDR3 comprises 13 residues. In DNA, the CDR3 is TGCAGCGTTGAGGGCGGGAACACCGGGGAGCAGTACTTC. Translation gives CSVEGGNTGEQYF.

This clonotype came up a few times. In nucleotides, the CDR3 is TGTGCCAGCAGTTACATCCTAGCGGGGGAATCCGAGCAGTACTTC. This translates into CASSYILAGESEQYF. The chain recombines TRBV6-6 with TRBJ2-7; 10 positions agree with TRBD2. V dropped 2 bases and J dropped 6; count of bases not matched to a gene: 7. CDR3 length: 15 amino acids. Germline assignment: CDR1 MNHNY and CDR2 SVGAGI (reference sequence).

The chain recombines TRBV29-1 with TRBJ2-2, with D possibly TRBD1 on 6 matching bases. The CDR3 runs 14 residues. Germline loops: CDR1 SQVTM, CDR2 ANQGSEA. V was clipped by 1 base and J by 5 bases, with 11 bases between them. CDR3 loop: CSVEGGRVTGELFF. The CDR3 nucleotides read TGCAGCGTTGAAGGGGGGCGGGTAACCGGGGAGCTGTTTTTT.

This chain connects TRBV7-9 to TRBJ2-6, with 12 bases lining up with TRBD1. V shed 5 bases and J 7 bases; nucleotides not matched to a gene: 15. CDR3 length equals 19 residues. CDR1 is SEHNR and CDR2 is FQNEAQ in the germline V gene (reference sequence). CDR3 sequence reads: CASSISGTGGNIFANVLTF. The DNA of the CDR3 is TGTGCCAGCAGCATATCCGGGACAGGGGGCAACATTTTTGCCAACGTCCTGACTTTC.

This chain joins TRBV7-2 and TRBJ2-7, with TRBD2 identical over 11 bases. V shed 4 bases and J 0 bases; nucleotides not matched to a gene: 8. The CDR3 is made up of 17 amino acids. Germline CDR1 is SGHTA and CDR2 is FQGNSA. The CDR3 spells CASSSVAGLAVSYEQYF. The CDR3 DNA follows: TGTGCCAGCAGCTCAGTCGCGGGACTAGCGGTCTCCTACGAGCAGTACTTC.

The CDR3 bases are TGTGCCAGCACCCCCGGACTAGCGAGGGAGACCCAGTACTTC. It specifies CASTPGLARETQYF. The chain recombines TRBV7-9 with TRBJ2-5; 9 bases fit TRBD2. Trimming cost V 7 bases and J 5 bases; bases outside gene matches: 8. CDR3 size: 14 residues. Germline values: CDR1 SEHNR, CDR2 FQNEAQ (reference sequence).

This clonotype showed up many times. The rearrangement uses TRBV29-1 and TRBJ1-4; weak D call: TRBD1 (6 bases). CDR3 size: 15 residues. Germline-derived CDR1 and CDR2 are SQVTM and ANQGSEA. Trimming shortened V by 3 bases and J by 5 bases, and 16 bases separated the two germline ends. The CDR3 sequence is CSVEGPQGGNEKLFF. For the CDR3, the DNA is TGCAGCGTTGAGGGTCCACAGGGAGGGAATGAAAAACTGTTTTTT. The full variable domain, in which reference TRBV29-1 and TRBJ1-4 provide the parts outside the CDR3, is SAVISQKPSRDICQRGTSLTIQCQVDSQVTMMFWYRQQPGQSLTLIATANQGSEATYESGFVIDKFPISRPNLTFSTLTVSNMSPEDSSIYLCSVEGPQGGNEKLFFGSGTQLSVL.

The chain uses TRBV7-9 and TRBJ2-5; D perhaps matches TRBD1 (6 bases). The germline V gene encodes CDR1 SEHNR and CDR2 FQNEAQ (reference sequence). This CDR3 is built from 15 residues. V dropped 7 bases and J dropped 5 bases, with 20 bases sitting between them. CDR3: CASIPTGGPMETQYF. The CDR3 bases are TGTGCCAGCATCCCGACTGGGGGCCCCATGGAGACCCAGTACTTC.

This clonotype was seen a few times. The rearrangement links TRBV4-3 to TRBJ2-7; D assignment may be TRBD1 or TRBD2 (5 bases each). The CDR3 contains 14 residues. Trimming removed 0 bases from V and 7 bases from J, with 13 bases in between. Germline lookup yields CDR1 LGHNA and CDR2 YSLEER. The CDR3 is CASSQEWDPREQYF. CDR3 in DNA: TGCGCCAGCAGCCAAGAATGGGACCCCAGGGAGCAGTACTTC.

The CDR3: CSATTSGRAETQYF. The CDR3 DNA reads TGCAGCGCTACGACTAGCGGGAGAGCAGAGACCCAGTACTTC. This sequence joins TRBV29-1 and TRBJ2-5, with TRBD2 identical over 12 bases. CDR1 SQVTM and CDR2 ANQGSEA come from the germline V gene. Unmatched junction bases numbered 7, after V lost 7 bases and J lost 4 bases. The CDR3 totals 14 residues.

The J gene is TRBJ1-6, the V gene TRBV2; TRBD1 might be the D (5 bases). The germline V gene encodes CDR1 SNHLY and CDR2 FYNNEI. The V end was cut by 2 bases, the J end by 9 bases, with 11 bases between. The CDR3 totals 14 residues. The CDR3 sequence is CASSESGASSPLHF. The CDR3 bases are TGTGCCAGCAGTGAAAGCGGGGCTAGTTCACCCCTCCACTTT.

This clonotype was counted only a few times. This chain connects TRBV7-3 to TRBJ2-2; 9 bases map to TRBD2. CDR1 is SGHTA and CDR2 is FQGTGA in the germline V gene. CDR3 length: 16 residues. V shed 6 bases, J shed 3 bases, and the junction held 8 bases outside the gene matches. The CDR3 nucleotides read TGTGCCAGCAGTCAAAAAGCGGGAGGTTACACCGGGGAGCTGTTTTTT. It yields the protein CASSQKAGGYTGELFF.

The chain links TRBV7-9 to TRBJ2-2, with 8 bases aligning to TRBD1. The CDR3 is 16 amino acids. V trimming: 5 bases; J trimming: 6 bases; junction bases outside the gene matches: 11. Looked up from germline, CDR1 is SEHNR and CDR2 is FQNEAQ (reference sequence). The CDR3 nucleotides are TGTGCCAGCAGCGTTCTGGACAGGGAAAGGTCCGGGGAGCTGTTTTTT. The encoded protein is CASSVLDRERSGELFF.

The genes are TRBV7-8 and TRBJ1-6; unclear D gene. V gave up 1 base and J gave up 12 bases, with 16 bases separating them. The CDR3 length is 15 residues. Germline assignment: CDR1 SGHVS and CDR2 FQNEAQ. The DNA of the CDR3 is TGTGCCAGCAGCTTAGTAGAGGCCGGATTCGGACCCCTCCACTTT. This translates into CASSLVEAGFGPLHF.

This clonotype was found a few times. Written as DNA, the CDR3 is TGCGCCAGCAGCCAAGATAGGGGGAACCAAGAGACCCAGTACTTC. This gives the protein CASSQDRGNQETQYF. The chain couples TRBV5-1 to TRBJ2-5; maybe TRBD1 (6 bases). There are 15 residues in the CDR3. The germline CDR1 and CDR2 sequences are SGHRS and YFSETQ. The V end lost 4 bases, the J end lost 0 bases, and 13 bases lay between the germline ends.

Concerning this clonotype: Sequence at one end of the junction differs from germline and may be a read error. This chain connects TRBV20-1 to TRBJ2-1; D might be TRBD2 (6 bases). This CDR3 is built from 15 residues. Germline-derived CDR1 and CDR2 are DFQATT and SNEGSKA (reference sequence). The CDR3 bases are TGCAGTGCTAGAGATACCGGGAGCTCCTACAATAAGCAGTTCTTC. This gives the protein CSARDTGSSYNKQFF.

The chain employs TRBV4-2 and TRBJ1-2; D is uncertain. Trimming took 7 bases from V and 0 from J, leaving 9 bases between them. Per the germline V gene, CDR1 is LGHNA and CDR2 is YNFKEQ. The CDR3 has 13 residues. The CDR3 is CASTLGSNYGYTF. Written as DNA, the CDR3 is TGTGCCAGCACTCTAGGGTCTAACTATGGCTACACCTTC.